Here is one TCR beta chain with its context. Original processing methods: The authors estimated nucleated cell counts from reference gene primer amplification. Profiled with immunoSEQ multiplex PCR; TCRdb holds only in-frame clones, not every one. For V, J and clone size, that table is used; D and trimming come from the DNA. The sample yields tens of thousands of clones, 79% seen once. The V end was cut by 5 bases, the J end by 3 bases, with 13 bases between. CDR3 length: 14 amino acids. The germline CDR1 and CDR2 sequences are MNHEY and SVGAGI. This specimen comes from a study of blood T cell repertoires in COVID-19. Background on the study: Some COVID-19 samples were acute and others convalescent; all came from the United States, Italy and Spain. The cDNA or gDNA used as material had been derived from T cells, B-cell-depleted T cells, or PBMCs.

Material for sequencing was peripheral blood. This chain connects TRBV6-5 to TRBJ1-2; the D gene is possibly TRBD1 (6 bases). The TCR was taken from a woman older than 75 with active or convalescent COVID-19. The CDR3 bases are TGTGCCAGCAGTCGGGGGGCGTCTTACTATGGCTACACCTTC. It codes for CASSRGASYYGYTF.